This T cell receptor (beta chain) was sequenced for a study of vaccination effects on CD4 cells after COVID-19. Study details: Every participant took two doses of the BNT162b2 or mRNA-1273 vaccine. Study-level points and caveats: Infection- and vaccine-induced clones contracted markedly late after vaccination.

The table came from immunoSEQ multiplex PCR; TCRdb's copy has only in-frame clones and leaves some out. The sample records tens of thousands of clones, roughly three quarters being singletons. The V and J ends lost 0 bases and 6 bases respectively, with 9 bases between them. CDR3 length: 14 residues. Germline loops: CDR1 SGHRS, CDR2 YFSETQ. With respect to this clone: Its cognate antigen is unknown.

Antigen-specific CD4+ T cells were expanded (with viral peptide pools) by the ViraFEST assay ahead of sequencing. Scientists isolated CD4+ T cells after an approximately 10-day culture period ended. Among the vaccine recipients, none had a prior SARS-CoV-2 infection, and nucleocapsid antibodies were negative. For each well, 1.5 million to 2 million PBMC were cultured with around 9.8 IU/ml IL-2 and 8.5 to 10 ug/ml peptides. Material: CD4+ T cells from PBMCs cultured with HCoV-NL63 spike peptides, obtained before COVID-19 vaccination. This clonotype originated in a human donor who received a COVID-19 vaccine. The J gene is TRBJ2-2, the V gene TRBV5-1; D unclear. The CDR3 reads CASSLDLVPGELFF. In DNA form, the CDR3 reads TGCGCCAGCAGCTTGGATCTAGTCCCCGGGGAGCTGTTTTTT.